These T cell receptor beta chains were read from a single sample in a study of human thymus T cells. Some clones are missing from TCRdb's copy, which holds only in-frame ones; the method was immunoSEQ multiplex PCR. The table has under 150,000 clones, around 94% seen once. Sequencing was done on a sample of thymus tissue. These receptors all stem from a boy under two years old with a congenital heart defect but otherwise immunologically healthy. Each CDR3 is given with its conserved first and last residue. D genes are given only for firm matches. Size is omitted from some rows. Given values are once, few, many or a class for expanded clones.

CASSLIPSIADTQYF,TGTGCCAGCAGCTTGATTCCTAGCATTGCAGATACGCAGTATTTT,TRBJ2-3,NA,NA,15,TRBV5-5
CASSPTPGLAGGHTDTQYF,TGTGCCAGCAGTCCCACGCCGGGACTAGCGGGGGGGCACACAGATACGCAGTATTTT,TRBJ2-3,TRBD2,NA,19,TRBV27
CAWSSPGHQHEQYF,TGTGCCTGGAGTTCCCCGGGACACCAGCACGAGCAGTACTTC,TRBJ2-7,NA,once,14,TRBV30
CASRVGGNTEAFF,TGTGCCAGCAGAGTAGGAGGGAACACTGAAGCTTTCTTT,TRBJ1-1,NA,NA,13,TRBV28
CASSEPESLQRDTGELFF,TGTGCCAGCAGTGAACCCGAATCCCTCCAAAGGGACACCGGGGAGCTGTTTTTT,TRBJ2-2,NA,NA,18,TRBV6-1
CAIRGRTDTQYF,TGTGCCATCAGGGGGCGGACAGATACGCAGTATTTT,TRBJ2-3,NA,NA,12,TRBV10-3
CASSWTVGPGNEQFF,TGTGCCAGCAGTTGGACGGTAGGTCCCGGAAATGAGCAGTTCTTC,TRBJ2-1,NA,NA,15,TRBV6-5
CASRPLGGTDTQYF,TGTGCCAGCCGCCCATTGGGGGGAACAGATACGCAGTATTTT,TRBJ2-3,NA,NA,14,TRBV6-5
CASSENRGGRETQYF,TGTGCCAGCAGTGAAAACCGGGGGGGCAGGGAGACCCAGTACTTC,TRBJ2-5,TRBD2,NA,15,TRBV6-1
CTSAGTQETQYF,TGCACCAGCGCCGGGACCCAAGAGACCCAGTACTTC,TRBJ2-5,NA,once,12,TRBV1
CASGNTGAEYEQYF,TGTGCCAGCGGTAATACAGGGGCGGAGTACGAGCAGTACTTC,TRBJ2-7,TRBD1,NA,14,TRBV28
CASSQVLAVPRGSVSYEQYF,TGCGCCAGCAGCCAAGTCTTGGCAGTACCCAGGGGGAGTGTATCCTACGAGCAGTACTTC,TRBJ2-7,TRBD1,NA,20,TRBV4-3
CAIRDTPGGNEQFF,TGTGCCATCAGAGATACCCCTGGAGGCAATGAGCAGTTCTTC,TRBJ2-1,NA,NA,14,TRBV10-3
CASSSSFGSEESYEQYF,TGTGCCAGCAGCTCATCCTTCGGGTCCGAGGAGAGCTACGAGCAGTACTTC,TRBJ2-7,NA,NA,17,TRBV5-8
CASSQDWGSEQFF,TGCGCCAGCAGCCAGGACTGGGGTAGTGAGCAGTTCTTC,TRBJ2-1,NA,NA,13,TRBV5-1
CASSFRGGENEKLFF,TGTGCCAGCAGCTTCAGGGGGGGAGAGAATGAAAAACTGTTTTTT,TRBJ1-4,TRBD1,NA,15,TRBV7-2
CASSPLYTDTQYF,TGTGCCAGCAGCCCTCTTTACACAGATACGCAGTATTTT,TRBJ2-3,NA,NA,13,TRBV6-5
CASSYALAVTGELFF,TGCGCCAGCAGCTACGCACTAGCGGTCACCGGGGAGCTGTTTTTT,TRBJ2-2,TRBD2,NA,15,TRBV5-1
CASSIRATGTYEQYF,TGTGCCAGTAGTATAAGGGCCACGGGGACCTACGAGCAGTACTTC,TRBJ2-7,NA,NA,15,TRBV19